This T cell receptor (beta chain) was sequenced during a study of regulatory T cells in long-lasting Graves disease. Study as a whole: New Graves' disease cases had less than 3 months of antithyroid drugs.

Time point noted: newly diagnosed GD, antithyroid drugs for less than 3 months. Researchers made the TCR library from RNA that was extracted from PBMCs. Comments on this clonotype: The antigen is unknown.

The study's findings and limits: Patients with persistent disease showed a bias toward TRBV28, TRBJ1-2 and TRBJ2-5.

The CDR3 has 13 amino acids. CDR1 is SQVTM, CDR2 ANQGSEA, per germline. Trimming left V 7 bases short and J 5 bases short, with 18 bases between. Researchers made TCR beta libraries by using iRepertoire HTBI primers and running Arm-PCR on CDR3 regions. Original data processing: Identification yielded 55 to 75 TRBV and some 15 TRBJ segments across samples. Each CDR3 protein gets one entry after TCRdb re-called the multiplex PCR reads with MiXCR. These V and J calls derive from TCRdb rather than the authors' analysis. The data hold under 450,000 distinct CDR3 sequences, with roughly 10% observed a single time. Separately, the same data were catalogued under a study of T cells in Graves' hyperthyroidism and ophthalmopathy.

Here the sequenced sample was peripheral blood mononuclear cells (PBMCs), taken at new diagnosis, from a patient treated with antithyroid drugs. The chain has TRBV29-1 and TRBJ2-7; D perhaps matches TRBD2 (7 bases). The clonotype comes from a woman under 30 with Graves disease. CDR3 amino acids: CSAQGPGGHEQYV. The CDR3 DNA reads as TGCAGCGCTCAGGGACCCGGGGGGCACGAGCAGTACGTC.